A selection of T cell receptor beta chains follows, all from one sample in a study of cytomegalovirus exposure and HLA in healthy donors. Some clones are missing from TCRdb's copy, which holds only in-frame ones; the method was immunoSEQ multiplex PCR. The repertoire holds around 160,000 clones, with about 90% as singletons. Specimen: PBMCs. These receptors were taken from a woman aged 18-30 years in good health and CMV-seropositive. CDR3s include the opening cysteine and the closing phenylalanine or tryptophan. Each record gives: D gene, J gene, V gene, CDR3 length, clone size, CDR3 DNA, CDR3 protein. A D gene is named only where the DNA matches it firmly. Not all rows give a size; the values are once, few, many and, for expanded clones, a class.

d_gene: TRBD1
j_gene: TRBJ2-7
v_gene: TRBV7-9
len: 15
abundance: NA
CDR3nt: TGTGCCAGCAGCTCCGACCGGGACAGGGACCCGCAGCAGTACTTC
CDR3aa: CASSSDRDRDPQQYF

d_gene: NA
j_gene: TRBJ2-3
v_gene: TRBV9
len: 15
abundance: NA
CDR3nt: TGTGCCAGCAGCGTAGGGGTTAGCGGCACAGATACGCAGTATTTT
CDR3aa: CASSVGVSGTDTQYF

d_gene: TRBD1
j_gene: TRBJ1-2
v_gene: TRBV4-1
len: 16
abundance: NA
CDR3nt: TGCGCCAGCAGCCAACTACCCAGACAGGGTCTCTATGGCTACACCTTC
CDR3aa: CASSQLPRQGLYGYTF

d_gene: NA
j_gene: TRBJ2-3
v_gene: TRBV7-2
len: 16
abundance: NA
CDR3nt: TGTGCCAGCAGCTTATCCCCGGGGGTCCGTCGAGATACGCAGTATTTT
CDR3aa: CASSLSPGVRRDTQYF

d_gene: NA
j_gene: TRBJ2-7
v_gene: TRBV6-6
len: 14
abundance: NA
CDR3nt: TGTGCCAGCAGTCCGGCCTGGCAGGGAAACGAGCAGTACTTC
CDR3aa: CASSPAWQGNEQYF

d_gene: NA
j_gene: TRBJ1-2
v_gene: TRBV7-9
len: 12
abundance: NA
CDR3nt: TGTGCCAGCAGCTCTCCTGAAGGACAGCACACCTTC
CDR3aa: CASSSPEGQHTF

d_gene: NA
j_gene: TRBJ1-1
v_gene: TRBV6-6
len: 12
abundance: once
CDR3nt: TGTGCCAGCAGCCCAGTAGTGGGGAGTGCTTTCTTT
CDR3aa: CASSPVVGSAFF

d_gene: NA
j_gene: TRBJ2-7
v_gene: TRBV5-8
len: 17
abundance: NA
CDR3nt: TGTGCCAGCAGCTTGATGTTGCTGCGGGACGGGTTCCACGAGCAGTACTTC
CDR3aa: CASSLMLLRDGFHEQYF

d_gene: NA
j_gene: TRBJ1-4
v_gene: TRBV5-6
len: 14
abundance: NA
CDR3nt: TGTGCCAGCAGCTTACAGGGAACTAATGAAAAACTGTTTTTT
CDR3aa: CASSLQGTNEKLFF

d_gene: NA
j_gene: TRBJ2-7
v_gene: TRBV6-6
len: 13
abundance: NA
CDR3nt: TGTGCCAGCAGTTACTCGGACACCTACGAGCAGTACTTC
CDR3aa: CASSYSDTYEQYF

d_gene: NA
j_gene: TRBJ2-1
v_gene: TRBV4-1
len: 13
abundance: once
CDR3nt: TGCGCCAGCAGCCCCGACTATCAGCATGAGCAGTTCTTC
CDR3aa: CASSPDYQHEQFF

d_gene: NA
j_gene: TRBJ1-6
v_gene: TRBV29-1
len: 13
abundance: NA
CDR3nt: TGCAGCGTTGGAAAGGACTTTAATTCACCCCTCCACTTT
CDR3aa: CSVGKDFNSPLHF

d_gene: TRBD2
j_gene: TRBJ2-7
v_gene: TRBV4-1
len: 18
abundance: NA
CDR3nt: TGCGCCAGCAGCCAAGGTGTGCTAGCGGGGGACCTTTTCTACGAGCAGTACTTC
CDR3aa: CASSQGVLAGDLFYEQYF

d_gene: TRBD1
j_gene: TRBJ1-1
v_gene: TRBV6-5
len: 12
abundance: NA
CDR3nt: TGTGCCAGCGGGACAGCTAACACTGAAGCTTTCTTT
CDR3aa: CASGTANTEAFF

d_gene: NA
j_gene: TRBJ1-6
v_gene: TRBV14
len: 15
abundance: NA
CDR3nt: TGTGCCAGCAGCCAAACGGGGGGGAGTAATTCACCCCTCCACTTT
CDR3aa: CASSQTGGSNSPLHF

d_gene: NA
j_gene: TRBJ2-3
v_gene: TRBV2
len: 16
abundance: NA
CDR3nt: TGTGCCAGCAGGCCAACTAGCTGGGGGAGGACAGATACGCAGTATTTT
CDR3aa: CASRPTSWGRTDTQYF

d_gene: TRBD1
j_gene: TRBJ2-7
v_gene: TRBV6-1
len: 14
abundance: NA
CDR3nt: TGTGCCAGCGAGACGGGACAGGGAAACGACGAGCAGTACTTC
CDR3aa: CASETGQGNDEQYF

d_gene: NA
j_gene: TRBJ2-1
v_gene: TRBV15
len: 13
abundance: NA
CDR3nt: TGTGCCACCAGCAGGAGGATTGAGAATGAGCAGTTCTTC
CDR3aa: CATSRRIENEQFF

d_gene: TRBD1
j_gene: TRBJ1-1
v_gene: TRBV7-8
len: 16
abundance: NA
CDR3nt: TGTGCCAGCAGCTTAGCCCCCGGGACAGGGGGGCATGAAGCTTTCTTT
CDR3aa: CASSLAPGTGGHEAFF

d_gene: NA
j_gene: TRBJ1-6
v_gene: TRBV10-1
len: 13
abundance: few
CDR3nt: TGCGCCAGCAGTGGGACAACTAATTCACCCCTCCACTTT
CDR3aa: CASSGTTNSPLHF

d_gene: TRBD2
j_gene: TRBJ2-1
v_gene: TRBV14
len: 16
abundance: NA
CDR3nt: TGTGCCAGCAGCCCCCGCGCGGGAGGGCCCTACAATGAGCAGTTCTTC
CDR3aa: CASSPRAGGPYNEQFF

d_gene: TRBD2
j_gene: TRBJ2-1
v_gene: TRBV5-6
len: 17
abundance: NA
CDR3nt: TGTGCCAGCAGCTCAACTAGCGGCAGCCGCTCCTACAATGAGCAGTTCTTC
CDR3aa: CASSSTSGSRSYNEQFF

d_gene: TRBD1
j_gene: TRBJ2-7
v_gene: TRBV7-6
len: 15
abundance: NA
CDR3nt: TGTGCCAGCAGCCCTAGCGGACAGGGGCGCTACGAGCAGTACTTC
CDR3aa: CASSPSGQGRYEQYF

d_gene: NA
j_gene: TRBJ1-1
v_gene: TRBV7-9
len: 14
abundance: NA
CDR3nt: TGTGCCAGCATGACCGGGGGGACGAACACTGAAGCTTTCTTT
CDR3aa: CASMTGGTNTEAFF

d_gene: NA
j_gene: TRBJ2-7
v_gene: TRBV27
len: 14
abundance: NA
CDR3nt: TGTGCCAGCAGTCCCGGACATTACGGCTACGAGCAGTACTTC
CDR3aa: CASSPGHYGYEQYF

d_gene: TRBD1
j_gene: TRBJ2-5
v_gene: TRBV2
len: 15
abundance: NA
CDR3nt: TGTGCCAGCAGTGTGGAGACAGGGGGCGAAGAGACCCAGTACTTC
CDR3aa: CASSVETGGEETQYF

d_gene: NA
j_gene: TRBJ1-2
v_gene: TRBV5-1
len: 13
abundance: NA
CDR3nt: TGCGCCAGCAGCGCTGGGGGAGGCCATGGCTACACCTTC
CDR3aa: CASSAGGGHGYTF

d_gene: NA
j_gene: TRBJ1-5
v_gene: TRBV6-1
len: 17
abundance: NA
CDR3nt: TGTGCCAGCAGTGAAAGGGGGGGGGCGCCCTTAAGGGAGCCCCAGCATTTT
CDR3aa: CASSERGGAPLREPQHF

d_gene: TRBD1
j_gene: TRBJ2-2
v_gene: TRBV19
len: 15
abundance: NA
CDR3nt: TGTGCCAGTAGTTCGACAGGGGCGAACACCGGGGAGCTGTTTTTT
CDR3aa: CASSSTGANTGELFF

d_gene: TRBD2
j_gene: TRBJ2-3
v_gene: TRBV9
len: 16
abundance: NA
CDR3nt: TGTGCCAGCAGCGTAGGCGGGGGGGGTACGGCAGATACGCAGTATTTT
CDR3aa: CASSVGGGGTADTQYF